The entry that follows covers one T cell receptor beta chain sequence. With 0 bases removed from V and 5 bases from J, the gap between germline ends came to 22 bases. Germline V lookup: CDR1 GTSNPN, CDR2 SVGIG (reference sequence). This CDR3 region has 17 residues. This entry belongs to a study of blood T cell repertoires in COVID-19. Study at large: Acute and convalescent COVID-19 samples came from the United States, Italy and Spain. PBMCs, B-cell-depleted T cells, or T cells were the source of the cDNA or gDNA that made up the material.

Under the authors' procedure: Counts of nucleated cells, estimated from reference gene primer amplification, were obtained. Only in-frame clones appear in the TCRdb table, and some are missing; sequencing was by immunoSEQ multiplex PCR. From that table come the V and J calls and clone size; the DNA was used to work out D and trimming. The data hold 84,000 or so clones, with about 83% observed a single time. The receptor was isolated from a man aged 60 to 75 with acute or convalescent COVID-19. The chain employs TRBV30 and TRBJ2-5; the D gene is possibly TRBD2 (6 bases). Sample: peripheral blood. CDR3 nucleotide sequence: TGTGCCTGGAGTGTGTCAGCAGGGTCCTTCGCGGGGGAGACCCAGTACTTC. Amino acids: CAWSVSAGSFAGETQYF.